The clone carrying this T cell receptor (beta chain) was recorded many times. Its antigen remains unknown. Germline-derived CDR1 and CDR2 are SGHTA and FQGNSA. This CDR3 spans 15 amino acids. J was trimmed by 3 bases and V by 1 base; bases with no gene match: 6. The data stem from a study of T cells in Graves' hyperthyroidism and ophthalmopathy. Findings and caveats of the study: Most thyroid clonotypes expanded above 0.001 appeared in blood too.

TCR beta CDR3 sequences were amplified from RNA transcripts. First-round RT-PCR with HTBI primers amplified the TCR CDR3 region. TCRdb used MiXCR to reprocess the multiplex PCR reads, holding one entry per CDR3 protein. The top ten hold 15% to 20% of the sample, which has 450,000 to 700,000 distinct CDR3 sequences, 40% to 55% seen once. The sequencing sample was made of peripheral blood or thyroid tissue (not recorded which). The source of this sequence is an adult woman with Graves' disease, either hyperthyroidism or ophthalmopathy (not recorded which). The chain recombines TRBV7-2 with TRBJ2-7; 7 bases fit TRBD1. In nucleotides, the CDR3 is TGTGCCAGCAGCTTAGTAAGGGGGCTCGGCTACGAGCAGTACTTC. Its protein is CASSLVRGLGYEQYF.